The present entry profiles one T cell receptor beta chain with its context. The antigen is undetermined. This sample was included in a study of PD-1 blockade in classical Hodgkin lymphoma. Study observations and caveats: Baseline diversity in complete responders resembled that of newly diagnosed patients.

Only in-frame clones appear in the TCRdb table, and some are missing; sequencing was by immunoSEQ multiplex PCR. The sample holds around 31,000 clones; 80% to 90% are singletons and the top ten take roughly 0.75%. Time point given: cycle 4 day 1 (C4D1), after less than 7 weeks of nivolumab. Exposure to brentuximab vedotin varied, and each patient had relapsed following autologous stem cell transplantation. Out of thawed PBMCs, magnetic negative selection purified CD4+ T cells. J lost 0 bases, V lost 2 bases, and 3 bases had no gene match. Germline V gene sequence: CDR1 SGHVS, CDR2 FNYEAQ. The CDR3 has 15 amino acids.

The chain carries TRBV7-6 and TRBJ2-5; 7 positions agree with TRBD1. This sample comprised CD4+ T cells from blood, obtained before the fourth cycle of nivolumab. The TCR originated in a human donor with classical Hodgkin lymphoma. The CDR3 region is CASSLWGQYQETQYF. The CDR3 DNA follows: TGTGCCAGCAGCTTATGGGGACAGTACCAAGAGACCCAGTACTTC.